The 11 T cell receptor beta chains presented below share a single source sample, sequenced in a study of OX40 agonist ivuxolimab in advanced cancers. Repertoires were generated with immunoSEQ multiplex PCR, while TCRdb's copy carries only in-frame clones and drops some. The table shows 60,000 to 85,000 clones, with over 75% occurring only once. This material consisted of CD4+ or CD8+ T cells sorted from blood, taken in a trial of the OX40 agonist ivuxolimab. Every receptor here comes from an adult with an advanced solid tumor such as melanoma, head and neck, liver or kidney cancer.

The chain uses TRBV18 and TRBJ2-7; D might be TRBD1 or TRBD2, each matching 5 bases. Germline V gene sequence: CDR1 KGHSH, CDR2 LQKENI. V was clipped by 4 bases and J by 4 bases, with 20 bases between them. The CDR3 is 16 amino acids. This CDR3 is CASSLARDRGLYEQYF. DNA for the CDR3: TGTGCCAGCTCACTCGCCCGGGACCGAGGACTTTACGAGCAGTACTTC.

This clone was detected a few times. CDR3 in amino acids: CASSYGPPSYEQYF. Here the CDR3 DNA reads TGTGCCAGCAGTTACGGGCCTCCCTCCTACGAGCAGTACTTC. The chain uses TRBV6-5 and TRBJ2-7; D is undetermined. Trimming stripped 2 bases from V and 0 bases from J, with 8 bases between. The CDR3 has 14 amino acids. Germline V gene data show CDR1 as MNHEY and CDR2 as SVGAGI.

V and J are TRBV7-2 and TRBJ1-1; no firm D call. CDR1 is SGHTA and CDR2 is FQGNSA in the germline V gene. The CDR3 covers 12 residues. V was trimmed by 4 bases and J by 7 bases, leaving 10 bases between them. The CDR3 region is CASSSRPSEAFF. Here the CDR3 DNA reads TGTGCCAGCAGCTCCCGACCGAGTGAAGCTTTCTTT.

V usage is TRBV5-1 and J usage is TRBJ1-1; tentatively, D is TRBD1 (6 bases). The germline V and J ends were trimmed by 3 bases and 1 base, with 13 bases remaining between them. Germline assignment: CDR1 SGHRS and CDR2 YFSETQ. The CDR3 length is 15 residues. CDR3 sequence: CASSSRGYTNTEAFF. CDR3 DNA sequence: TGCGCCAGCAGCTCCAGGGGATATACGAACACTGAAGCTTTCTTT.

The chain links TRBV4-1 to TRBJ2-5; 7 bases map to TRBD1. CDR1 is MGHRA, CDR2 YSYEKL, per germline. The trim removed 5 bases at V and 5 bases at J, leaving 20 bases unmatched. CDR3 size: 18 residues. The DNA for the CDR3 is TGCGCCAGCAGCGGAGCGGCGAGGGACAGAAATTCCGGTGAGACCCAGTACTTC. The encoded protein is CASSGAARDRNSGETQYF.

With respect to this clone: This CDR3 is also generated by other DNA sequences in the sample. The rearrangement uses TRBV18 and TRBJ2-5; the D is unclear. Trimming pared 2 bases from V and 1 base from J, leaving 2 bases between. The CDR3 extends over 12 amino acids. Germline lookup yields CDR1 KGHSH and CDR2 LQKENI. The CDR3 sequence is CASSPSQETQYF. CDR3 coding DNA: TGTGCCAGCTCACCATCCCAAGAGACCCAGTACTTC.

The chain has TRBV25-1 and TRBJ2-7; 7 bases match TRBD1. V lost 4 bases to trimming and J lost 6 bases; unmatched junction nucleotides: 12. Per germline, CDR1 MGHDK and CDR2 SYGVNS. The CDR3 covers 15 residues. The chain's CDR3 is CASSANRGPQGEQYF. In DNA form, the CDR3 reads TGTGCCAGCAGTGCTAACAGGGGCCCCCAGGGCGAGCAGTACTTC.

The chain employs TRBV6-1 and TRBJ1-2; D might be TRBD1 (5 bases). The CDR3 is 11 amino acids. V was pared by 3 bases and J by 13 bases, with 12 bases between. Germline values: CDR1 MNHNS, CDR2 SASEGT. The CDR3 sequence is CASSEWSGPTF. The DNA of the CDR3 is TGTGCCAGCAGTGAGTGGTCAGGGCCCACCTTC.

In this sample, this clone turned up once. V usage is TRBV5-1 and J usage is TRBJ2-5; D could derive from TRBD1 or TRBD2 (6 bases each). The length of the CDR3 is 14 residues. The V gene lost 2 bases and the J gene lost 2 bases, with 10 bases spanning the gap. Germline CDR1 SGHRS, CDR2 YFSETQ. The CDR3 DNA sequence: TGCGCCAGCAGCTTTGGGGGGCTGCAAGAGACCCAGTACTTC. It encodes CASSFGGLQETQYF.

The chain uses TRBV5-1 and TRBJ2-5; weak D call: TRBD2 (5 bases). Germline CDR1 and CDR2: SGHRS and YFSETQ. V was cut by 4 bases and J by 2 bases, with 9 bases left in between. This CDR3 has 13 amino acids. As DNA, the CDR3 is TGCGCCAGCAGCCGGGGTCTACAAGAGACCCAGTACTTC. It encodes CASSRGLQETQYF.

The gene calls are TRBV28 and TRBJ1-1; possibly TRBD1 for D (5 bases). This CDR3 has 16 amino acids. CDR1 and CDR2 (germline): MDHEN, SYDVKM. Trimming took 5 bases from V and 5 from J, leaving 21 bases between them. CDR3 DNA sequence: TGTGCCAGCAGTCCTATACAGGCCCCGCGGGTGACTGAAGCTTTCTTT. It codes for CASSPIQAPRVTEAFF. Full variable domain (rest looked up from reference TRBV28 and TRBJ1-1): DVKVTQSSRYLVKRTGEKVFLECVQDMDHENMFWYRQDPGLGLRLIYFSYDVKMKEKGDIPEGYSVSREKKERFSLILESASTNQTSMYLCASSPIQAPRVTEAFFGQGTRLTVV.